The T cell receptor (beta chain) under discussion was sequenced for a study of shared clonotypes between healthy human individuals. CD8 cells regarded as naive lacked CD45RO, were positively chosen for CCR7, and omitted terminally differentiated effector memory CD45RA+ cells. Profiling relied on immunoSEQ multiplex PCR, and the TCRdb table lists in-frame clones only, not all of them. Of some 2.1 million clones in the sample, approximately 95% were seen once. This CDR3 contains 17 residues. V lost 0 bases, J lost 0 bases, and 15 bases lay in between. The germline CDR1 and CDR2 sequences are SGHRS and YFSETQ.

Sequenced sample: naive CD8+ T cells sorted from blood. The source of this sequence is a man aged 18 to 29 in good health. The gene calls are TRBV5-1 and TRBJ1-1; D is unresolved. The CDR3 loop reads CASSLVASLDMNTEAFF. In DNA, the CDR3 is TGCGCCAGCAGCTTGGTGGCCAGCTTAGACATGAACACTGAAGCTTTCTTT.